This T cell receptor (beta chain) was identified during a study of cytomegalovirus exposure and HLA in healthy donors. Study summary: Earlier work reported around 110 million unique TCR beta sequences from approximately 180 million T cells. Findings and limits, study-wide: Immune exposure was documented only through CMV serostatus. Analysis was performed later, and it showed HLA-associated TCR beta chains to be more clonally expanded than equally common others.

It was with 60 Vbeta and 13 Jbeta primers that the PCR ran. Original processing methods: About 12 million of the roughly 77 million unique TCR beta chains counted in a later analysis were shared. This table comes from immunoSEQ multiplex PCR, and its TCRdb copy is limited to in-frame clones, with some not included. That table is the source of V, J and clone size, and D and trimming were worked out from the DNA. The table has around 180,000 clones, approximately 71% seen once. With 5 bases clipped from V and 3 bases from J, the junction kept 2 bases outside the gene matches. The V gene's germline CDR1 is SGHVS and CDR2 FQNEAQ. CDR3 length: 13 residues. This clone has just one count. The antigen is not known.

The sequence derives from a girl aged 10 to 17 in good health and CMV-seronegative. The sequencing input was PBMCs. The chain couples TRBV7-8 to TRBJ1-1; 8 bases map to TRBD1. The CDR3 DNA reads TGTGCCAGCAGCCCACAGGGGGACACTGAAGCTTTCTTT. Protein sequence: CASSPQGDTEAFF.